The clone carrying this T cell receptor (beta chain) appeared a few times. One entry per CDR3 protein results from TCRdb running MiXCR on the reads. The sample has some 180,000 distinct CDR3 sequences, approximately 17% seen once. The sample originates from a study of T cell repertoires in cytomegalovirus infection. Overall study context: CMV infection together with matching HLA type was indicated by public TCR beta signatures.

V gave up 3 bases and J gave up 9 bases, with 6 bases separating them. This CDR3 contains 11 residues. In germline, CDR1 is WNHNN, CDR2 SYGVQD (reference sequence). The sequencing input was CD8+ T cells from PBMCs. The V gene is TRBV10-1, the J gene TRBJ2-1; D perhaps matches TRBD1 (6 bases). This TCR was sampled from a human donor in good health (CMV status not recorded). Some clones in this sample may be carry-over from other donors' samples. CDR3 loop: CASSDRGEQFF. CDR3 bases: TGCGCCAGCAGTGACAGGGGTGAGCAGTTCTTC.